The 10 T cell receptor beta chains listed next were all sequenced from one sample in a study of blood T cell repertoires in COVID-19. Method: immunoSEQ multiplex PCR; TCRdb's copy keeps in-frame clones and lacks some. The sample lists around 250,000 clones, 91% occurring once. The sample was PBMCs or T cells enriched from blood (not recorded which). The receptors stem from a human donor in a cohort exposed to, infected with or recovered from COVID-19 (not recorded which). The donor label of this sample is uncertain.

The chain couples TRBV18 to TRBJ1-6; D is undetermined. Trimming pared 1 base from V and 5 bases from J, leaving 9 bases between. Looked up from germline, CDR1 is KGHSH and CDR2 is LQKENI. CDR3 length: 15 amino acids. CDR3 amino acids: CASSPQAGDNSPLHF. In DNA, the CDR3 is TGTGCCAGCTCACCACAGGCAGGTGATAATTCACCCCTCCACTTT.

The chain carries TRBV7-6 and TRBJ2-2; TRBD1 might be the D (6 bases). The CDR3 runs to 16 residues. Trimming stripped 1 base from V and 7 bases from J, with 16 bases between. CDR1 is SGHVS, CDR2 FNYEAQ, per germline. This chain's CDR3 is CASSLGSGEGDGELFF. The CDR3 nucleotides are TGTGCCAGCAGCTTAGGGTCAGGGGAAGGAGACGGGGAGCTGTTTTTT.

This sequence joins TRBV19 and TRBJ2-1; D ambiguous. The V and J ends lost 5 bases and 0 bases respectively, with 8 bases between them. CDR1 is LNHDA and CDR2 is SQIVND in the germline V gene (reference sequence). The CDR3 runs to 14 residues. CDR3 residues: CASSQESSYNEQFF. CDR3 in DNA: TGTGCCAGTAGTCAGGAAAGCTCCTACAATGAGCAGTTCTTC. Full variable domain (outside the CDR3, taken from reference TRBV19 and TRBJ2-1): DGGITQSPKYLFRKEGQNVTLSCEQNLNHDAMYWYRQDPGQGLRLIYYSQIVNDFQKGDIAEGYSVSREKKESFPLTVTSAQKNPTAFYLCASSQESSYNEQFFGPGTRLTVL.

This chain joins TRBV6-2 or TRBV6-3 and TRBJ1-2; D remains unclear. The CDR3 contains 15 residues. The germline V gene encodes CDR1 MNHEY and CDR2 SVGEGT. V lost 2 bases, J lost 2 bases, and 12 bases lay in between. CDR3 DNA: TGTGCCAGCAGTTACGCTCGGGGAACCAACTATGGCTACACCTTC. Its translation is CASSYARGTNYGYTF.

This sequence joins TRBV4-2 and TRBJ2-7; TRBD1 aligns across 8 bases. J was trimmed by 6 bases and V by 0 bases; bases with no gene match: 10. The CDR3 runs to 16 residues. Germline V gene data show CDR1 as LGHNA and CDR2 as YNFKEQ. CDR3 in DNA: TGTGCCAGCAGCCAAGAGCGGACAGGGAGAGGGCTCGAGCAGTACTTC. Its translation: CASSQERTGRGLEQYF.

The chain joins TRBV7-9 to TRBJ2-2; 12 bases agree with TRBD2. With V trimmed by 3 bases and J by 6 bases, 5 bases remained unmatched. Germline V gene lookup returns CDR1 SEHNR and CDR2 FQNEAQ (reference sequence). There are 16 residues in the CDR3. The CDR3 reads CASSFPTSGGPGELFF. The DNA for the CDR3 is TGTGCCAGCAGCTTCCCGACTAGCGGGGGCCCCGGGGAGCTGTTTTTT. Complete variable domain (other parts from reference TRBV7-9 and TRBJ2-2): DTGVSQNPRHKITKRGQNVTFRCDPISEHNRLYWYRQTLGQGPEFLTYFQNEAQLEKSRLLSDRFSAERPKGSFSTLEIQRTEQGDSAMYLCASSFPTSGGPGELFFGEGSRLTVL.

V is TRBV6-5 and J is TRBJ1-1, with 7 bases identical to TRBD1. Germline CDR1 is MNHEY and CDR2 is SVGAGI. Trimming at V came to 4 bases and at J to 5 bases, leaving 7 bases not matched to a gene. CDR3 length: 14 residues. The CDR3 here is CASSSEMTGTEAFF. Written as DNA, the CDR3 is TGTGCCAGCAGTTCCGAGATGACAGGGACTGAAGCTTTCTTT.

Points on this clone: This CDR3 is also generated by other DNA sequences in the sample. J is TRBJ2-7 and V is TRBV3-1 (or the pseudogene TRBV3-2); no reliable D call. V was trimmed by 0 bases and J by 4 bases, leaving 4 bases between them. This CDR3 comprises 12 residues. Germline V gene data show CDR1 as LGHDT and CDR2 as YNNKEL (reference sequence). The CDR3 nucleotides read TGTGCCAGCAGCCAAGATCTGTACGAGCAGTACTTC. Translated, it gives CASSQDLYEQYF.

The chain has TRBV21-1 and TRBJ2-1; the table calls TRBD1, which could not be checked here. TRBV21-1 is annotated as a pseudogene. The CDR3 consists of 16 residues. CDR3 nucleotide sequence: TGTGCCAGCACGAAGCAGGACAGGGCCCCCGACAATGAGCAGTTCTTC. As protein: CASTKQDRAPDNEQFF.

This clone showed up just a few times. The gene calls are TRBV6-5 and TRBJ1-3; weak D call: TRBD1 (6 bases). The germline V gene encodes CDR1 MNHEY and CDR2 SVGAGI. Trimming left V 6 bases short and J 5 bases short, with 11 bases between. The CDR3 totals 13 residues. The CDR3 loop reads CASRGTGRNTIYF. In DNA form, the CDR3 reads TGTGCCAGCAGGGGAACAGGGAGAAACACCATATATTTT.